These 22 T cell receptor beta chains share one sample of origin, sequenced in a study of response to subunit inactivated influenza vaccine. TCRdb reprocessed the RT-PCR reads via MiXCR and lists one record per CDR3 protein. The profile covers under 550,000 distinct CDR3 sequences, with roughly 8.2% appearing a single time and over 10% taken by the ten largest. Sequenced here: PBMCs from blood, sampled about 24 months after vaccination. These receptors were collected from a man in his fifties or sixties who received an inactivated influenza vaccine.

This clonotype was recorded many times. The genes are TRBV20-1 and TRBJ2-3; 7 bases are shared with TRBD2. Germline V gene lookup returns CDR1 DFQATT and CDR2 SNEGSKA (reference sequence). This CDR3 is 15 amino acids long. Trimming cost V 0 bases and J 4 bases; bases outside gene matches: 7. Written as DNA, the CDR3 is TGCAGTGCTAGAGATCCTCAGCGGGGCGCAGATACGCAGTATTTT. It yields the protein CSARDPQRGADTQYF.

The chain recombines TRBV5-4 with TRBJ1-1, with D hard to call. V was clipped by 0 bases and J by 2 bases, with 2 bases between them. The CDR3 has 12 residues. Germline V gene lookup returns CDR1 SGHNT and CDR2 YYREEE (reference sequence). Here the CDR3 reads CASSLDNTEAFF. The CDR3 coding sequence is TGTGCCAGCAGCTTGGACAACACTGAAGCTTTCTTT.

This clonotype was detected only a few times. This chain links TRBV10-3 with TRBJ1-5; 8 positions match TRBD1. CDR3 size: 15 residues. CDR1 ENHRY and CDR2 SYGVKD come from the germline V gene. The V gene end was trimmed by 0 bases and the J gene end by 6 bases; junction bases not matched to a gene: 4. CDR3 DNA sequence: TGTGCCATCAGTGAGTCTGGACAGGGCGGTCAGCCCCAGCATTTT. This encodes CAISESGQGGQPQHF.

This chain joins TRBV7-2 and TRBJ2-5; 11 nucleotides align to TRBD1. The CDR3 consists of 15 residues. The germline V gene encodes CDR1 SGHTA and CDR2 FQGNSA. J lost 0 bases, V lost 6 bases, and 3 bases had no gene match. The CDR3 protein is CASSRTGGYQETQYF. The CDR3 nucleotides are TGTGCCAGCAGTCGGACAGGGGGCTACCAAGAGACCCAGTACTTC.

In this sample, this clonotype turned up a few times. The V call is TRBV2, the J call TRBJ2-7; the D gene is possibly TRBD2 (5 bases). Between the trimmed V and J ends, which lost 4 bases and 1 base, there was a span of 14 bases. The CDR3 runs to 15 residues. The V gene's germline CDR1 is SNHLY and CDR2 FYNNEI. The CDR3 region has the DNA TGTGCCAGCAGTGGGTTGGGCCCGGGGTCCTACGAGCAGTACTTC. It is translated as CASSGLGPGSYEQYF.

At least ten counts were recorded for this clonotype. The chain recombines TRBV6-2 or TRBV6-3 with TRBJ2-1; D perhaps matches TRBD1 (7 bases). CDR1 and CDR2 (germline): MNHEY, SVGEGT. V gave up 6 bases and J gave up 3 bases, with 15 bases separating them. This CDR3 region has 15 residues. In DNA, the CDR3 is TGTGCCAGCAGAAGGAGGGACAGCGACTACAATGAGCAGTTCTTC. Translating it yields CASRRRDSDYNEQFF.

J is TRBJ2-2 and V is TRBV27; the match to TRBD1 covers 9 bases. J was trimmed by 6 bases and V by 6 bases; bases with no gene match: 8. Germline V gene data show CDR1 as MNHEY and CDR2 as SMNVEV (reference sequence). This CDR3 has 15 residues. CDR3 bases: TGTGCCAGCAGCGGGACAGGGAGACTCTCCGGGGAGCTGTTTTTT. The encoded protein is CASSGTGRLSGELFF.

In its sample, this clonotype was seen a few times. The CDR3 is CATSASQRAYNEQFF. The CDR3 DNA is TGTGCCACCAGTGCGTCCCAGCGGGCCTACAATGAGCAGTTCTTC. V and J are TRBV24-1 and TRBJ2-1, with D tentatively TRBD2 (6 bases). Trimming left V 5 bases short and J 2 bases short, with 12 bases between. This CDR3 spans 15 amino acids. Germline CDR1 KGHDR, CDR2 SFDVKD.

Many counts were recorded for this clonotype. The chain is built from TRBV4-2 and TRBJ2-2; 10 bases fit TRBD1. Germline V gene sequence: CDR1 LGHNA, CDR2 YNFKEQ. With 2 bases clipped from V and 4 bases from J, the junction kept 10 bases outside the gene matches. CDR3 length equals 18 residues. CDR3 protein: CASSQRRRGQGSTGELFF. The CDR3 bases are TGTGCCAGCAGCCAAAGACGTCGGGGACAGGGGTCCACCGGGGAGCTGTTTTTT.

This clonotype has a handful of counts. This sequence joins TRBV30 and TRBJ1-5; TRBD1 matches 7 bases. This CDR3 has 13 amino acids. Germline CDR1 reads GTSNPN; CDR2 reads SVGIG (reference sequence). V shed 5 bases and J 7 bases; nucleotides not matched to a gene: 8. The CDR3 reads CAWGGGGGQPQHF. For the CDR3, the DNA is TGTGCCTGGGGCGGGGGAGGGGGCCAGCCCCAGCATTTT.

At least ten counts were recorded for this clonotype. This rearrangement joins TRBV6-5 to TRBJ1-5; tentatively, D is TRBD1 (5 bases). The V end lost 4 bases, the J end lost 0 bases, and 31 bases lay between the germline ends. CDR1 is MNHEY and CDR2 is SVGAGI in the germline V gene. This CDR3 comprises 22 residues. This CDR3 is CASSSYRQSTSMLRDSNQPQHF. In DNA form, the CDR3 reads TGTGCCAGCAGTTCCTACCGACAGTCAACGTCCATGTTGAGGGATAGCAATCAGCCCCAGCATTTT.

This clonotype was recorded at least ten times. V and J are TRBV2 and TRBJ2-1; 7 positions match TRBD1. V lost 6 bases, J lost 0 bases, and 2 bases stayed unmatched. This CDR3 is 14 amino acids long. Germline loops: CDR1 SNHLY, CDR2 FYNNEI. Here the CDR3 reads CASRWTGSYNEQFF. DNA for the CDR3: TGTGCCAGCAGGTGGACAGGCTCCTACAATGAGCAGTTCTTC.

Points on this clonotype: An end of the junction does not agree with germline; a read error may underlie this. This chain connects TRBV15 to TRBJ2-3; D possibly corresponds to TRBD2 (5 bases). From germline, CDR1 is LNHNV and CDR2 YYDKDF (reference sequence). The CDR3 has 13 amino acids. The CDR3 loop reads CPTSRRGGDTQYF. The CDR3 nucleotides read TGTCCCACCAGCAGACGGGGTGGAGATACGCAGTATTTT.

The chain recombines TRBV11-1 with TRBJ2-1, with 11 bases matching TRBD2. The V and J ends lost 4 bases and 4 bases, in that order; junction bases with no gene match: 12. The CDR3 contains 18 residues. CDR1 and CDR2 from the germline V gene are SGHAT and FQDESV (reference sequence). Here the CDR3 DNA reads TGTGCCAGCAGCTCGAAGACCCGACTAGCGGGGACGTACAATGAGCAGTTCTTC. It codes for CASSSKTRLAGTYNEQFF.

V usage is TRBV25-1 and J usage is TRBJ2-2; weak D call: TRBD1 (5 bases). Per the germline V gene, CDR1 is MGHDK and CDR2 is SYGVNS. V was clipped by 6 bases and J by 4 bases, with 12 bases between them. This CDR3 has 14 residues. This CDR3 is CASSVGHFTGELFF. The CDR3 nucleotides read TGTGCCAGCAGCGTGGGGCACTTCACCGGGGAGCTGTTTTTT.

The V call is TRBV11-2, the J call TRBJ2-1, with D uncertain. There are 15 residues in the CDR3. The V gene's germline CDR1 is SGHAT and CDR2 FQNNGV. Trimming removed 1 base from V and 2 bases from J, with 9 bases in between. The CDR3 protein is CASSLVPGAYNEQFF. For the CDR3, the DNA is TGTGCCAGCAGCTTAGTTCCAGGAGCCTACAATGAGCAGTTCTTC.

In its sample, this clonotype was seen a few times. CDR3 residues: CASSPQRTGTNEKLFF. DNA of the CDR3: TGTGCCAGCTCACCCCAAAGGACAGGAACTAATGAAAAACTGTTTTTT. The chain joins TRBV18 to TRBJ1-4, with 7 bases identical to TRBD1. Germline assignment: CDR1 KGHSH and CDR2 LQKENI. With V trimmed by 3 bases and J by 1 base, 5 bases remained unmatched. The CDR3 runs to 16 residues.

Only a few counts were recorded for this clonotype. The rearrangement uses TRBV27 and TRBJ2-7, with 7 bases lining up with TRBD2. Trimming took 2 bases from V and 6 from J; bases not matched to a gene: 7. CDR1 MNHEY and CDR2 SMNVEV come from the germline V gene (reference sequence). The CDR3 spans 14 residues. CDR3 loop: CASSLVAGLSEQYF. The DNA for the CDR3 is TGTGCCAGCAGTTTAGTAGCGGGCCTCTCCGAGCAGTACTTC.

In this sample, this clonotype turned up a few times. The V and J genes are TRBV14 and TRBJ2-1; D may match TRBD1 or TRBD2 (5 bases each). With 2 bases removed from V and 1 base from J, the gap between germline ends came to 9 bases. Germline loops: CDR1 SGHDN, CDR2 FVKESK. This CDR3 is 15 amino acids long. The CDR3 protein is CASSQWDASYNEQFF. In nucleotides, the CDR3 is TGTGCCAGCAGCCAATGGGACGCGTCCTACAATGAGCAGTTCTTC.

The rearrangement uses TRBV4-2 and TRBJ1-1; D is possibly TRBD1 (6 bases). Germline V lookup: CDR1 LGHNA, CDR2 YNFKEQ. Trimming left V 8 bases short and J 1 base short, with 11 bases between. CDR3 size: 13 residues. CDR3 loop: CASEGGGNTEAFF. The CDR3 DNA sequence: TGTGCCAGCGAAGGGGGGGGGAACACTGAAGCTTTCTTT.

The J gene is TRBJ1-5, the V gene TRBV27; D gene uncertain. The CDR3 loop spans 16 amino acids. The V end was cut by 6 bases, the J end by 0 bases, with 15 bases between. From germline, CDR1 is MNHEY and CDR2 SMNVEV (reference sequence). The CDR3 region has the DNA TGTGCCAGCAGATCGACACTTCTATATAGCAATCAGCCCCAGCATTTT. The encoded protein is CASRSTLLYSNQPQHF.

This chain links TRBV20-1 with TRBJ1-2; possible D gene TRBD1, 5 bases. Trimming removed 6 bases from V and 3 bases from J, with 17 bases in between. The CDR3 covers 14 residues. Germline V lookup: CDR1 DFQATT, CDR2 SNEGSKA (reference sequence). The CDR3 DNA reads TGCAGTGCCATTAAGGACCAGACAGACTATGGCTACACCTTC. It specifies CSAIKDQTDYGYTF.